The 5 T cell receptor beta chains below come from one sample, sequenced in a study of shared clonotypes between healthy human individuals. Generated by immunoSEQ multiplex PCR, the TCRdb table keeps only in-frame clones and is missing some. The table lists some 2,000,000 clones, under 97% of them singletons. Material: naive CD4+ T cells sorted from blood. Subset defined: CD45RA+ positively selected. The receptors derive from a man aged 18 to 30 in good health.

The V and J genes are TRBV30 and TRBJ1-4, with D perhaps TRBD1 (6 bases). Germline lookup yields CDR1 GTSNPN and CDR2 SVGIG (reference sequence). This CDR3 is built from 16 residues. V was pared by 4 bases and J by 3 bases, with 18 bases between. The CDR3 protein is CAWNQGSRWANEKLFF. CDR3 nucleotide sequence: TGTGCCTGGAATCAGGGGAGCAGATGGGCTAATGAAAAACTGTTTTTT. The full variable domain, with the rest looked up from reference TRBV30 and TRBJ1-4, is SQTIHQWPATLVQPVGSPLSLECTVEGTSNPNLYWYRQAAGRGLQLLFYSVGIGQISSEVPQNLSASRPQDRQFILSSKKLLLSDSGFYLCAWNQGSRWANEKLFFGSGTQLSVL.

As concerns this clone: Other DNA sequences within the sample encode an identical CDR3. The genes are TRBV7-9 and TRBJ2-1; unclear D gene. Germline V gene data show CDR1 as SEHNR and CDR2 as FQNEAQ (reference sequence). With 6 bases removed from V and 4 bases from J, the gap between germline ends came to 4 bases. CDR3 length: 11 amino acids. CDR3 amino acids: CASSFYNEQFF. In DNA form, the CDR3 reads TGTGCCAGCAGTTTTTACAATGAGCAGTTCTTC.

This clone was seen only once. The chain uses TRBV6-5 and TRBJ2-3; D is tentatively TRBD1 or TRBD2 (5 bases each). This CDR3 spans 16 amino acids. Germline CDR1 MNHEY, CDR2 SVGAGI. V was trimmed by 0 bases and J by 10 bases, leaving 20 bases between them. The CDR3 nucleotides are TGTGCCAGCAGTTACTCTAATCCCAGAATCGGGGCGGCGCAGTATTTT. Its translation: CASSYSNPRIGAAQYF.

Written as DNA, the CDR3 is TGTGCCAGCAGCCACGGACAGGGCCCCACCGGGGAGCTGTTTTTT. It translates to CASSHGQGPTGELFF. V is TRBV11-2 and J is TRBJ2-2; 8 positions match TRBD1. Germline assignment: CDR1 SGHAT and CDR2 FQNNGV. The CDR3 spans 15 residues. The V segment lost 5 bases and the J segment 4 bases; nucleotides outside the gene matches: 6.

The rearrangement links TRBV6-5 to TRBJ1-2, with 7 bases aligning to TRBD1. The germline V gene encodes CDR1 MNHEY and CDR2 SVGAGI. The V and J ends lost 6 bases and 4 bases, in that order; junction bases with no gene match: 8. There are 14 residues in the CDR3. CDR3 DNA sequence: TGTGCCAGCAGAAGTCTACAGGGGTTCTATGGCTACACCTTC. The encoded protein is CASRSLQGFYGYTF.